One and the same sample provided the 8 T cell receptor beta chains below, sequenced in a study of CD8+ T cells in alopecia areata (dated by TCRdb to between 2017 and 2018). In 4 or 5 patients from the biomarker study, an additional sort separated CD25+CD127- cells out of the CD4+ cells. Library method: the immunoSEQ multiplex PCR assay. To provide template for TCR sequencing, every sample had RNA extracted and reverse transcribed into cDNA. Entries here come from immuneACCESS through TCRdb and include only in-frame sequences with V and J called. Some clones fail to appear in such tables; in the studies checked, an unresolved V gene covers under half of the shortfall, and the cause of the remainder is unknown. This sample lists roughly 20,000 clones; roughly two thirds were detected once. The ten largest clones capture less than 5.5% of the sample. The material sequenced was CD4+ Tregs sorted from blood. Source of these receptors: a human donor with alopecia areata.

This clone was observed a handful of times. The V call is TRBV11-2, the J call TRBJ2-3, with D uncertain. Looked up from germline, CDR1 is SGHAT and CDR2 is FQNNGV. Trimming cost V 2 bases and J 6 bases, with 6 bases left between them. The CDR3 consists of 12 residues. CDR3 sequence: CASSLYGDTQYF. The CDR3 nucleotides read TGTGCCAGCAGCTTATACGGGGATACGCAGTATTTT.

The chain carries TRBV6-5 and TRBJ1-6; D is unresolved. V was cut by 9 bases and J by 7 bases, with 13 bases left in between. The CDR3 sequence is 13 residues long. The germline V gene has CDR1 MNHEY and CDR2 SVGAGI. The CDR3 region is CASRLSLNSPLHF. The CDR3 DNA reads TGTGCCAGTAGGCTGTCGCTGAATTCACCCCTCCACTTT.

The chain joins TRBV28 to TRBJ2-3; D is possibly TRBD1 (7 bases). This CDR3 is 14 amino acids long. The germline CDR1 and CDR2 sequences are MDHEN and SYDVKM. The V end lost 8 bases, the J end lost 1 base, and 13 bases lay between the germline ends. The CDR3 loop reads CASAGRGGTDTQYF. The CDR3 DNA sequence: TGTGCCAGCGCTGGCAGGGGGGGCACAGATACGCAGTATTTT.

J is TRBJ2-1 and V is TRBV27, with TRBD1 matching over 10 bases. Germline V lookup: CDR1 MNHEY, CDR2 SMNVEV (reference sequence). The CDR3 covers 16 residues. After removal of 4 bases from V and 7 bases from J, the junction contained 10 bases not matched to a gene. CDR3 DNA sequence: TGTGCCAGCAGTTGGCACCCGGGACAGGGGAATAATGAGCAGTTCTTC. Protein sequence: CASSWHPGQGNNEQFF.

The chain is built from TRBV19 and TRBJ1-1; unclear D gene. Trimming took off 9 bases at V and 5 bases at J, with 10 bases between the two ends. This CDR3 has 11 amino acids. Per germline, CDR1 LNHDA and CDR2 SQIVND (reference sequence). The CDR3 DNA reads as TGTGCCAGCCGACGGGAAACTGAAGCTTTCTTT. It translates to CASRRETEAFF.

The rearrangement joins TRBV29-1 to TRBJ1-3, with D uncertain. The CDR3 is made up of 13 amino acids. Trimming took 2 bases from V and 4 from J, leaving 9 bases between them. CDR1 and CDR2 (germline): SQVTM, ANQGSEA. The CDR3 sequence: CSVELTAGNTIYF. CDR3 sequence (DNA): TGCAGCGTTGAATTGACGGCAGGAAACACCATATATTTT. The variable domain in full, with the rest retrieved from reference TRBV29-1 and TRBJ1-3, is SAVISQKPSRDICQRGTSLTIQCQVDSQVTMMFWYRQQPGQSLTLIATANQGSEATYESGFVIDKFPISRPNLTFSTLTVSNMSPEDSSIYLCSVELTAGNTIYFGEGSWLTVV.

This clone was seen once. The V call is TRBV30, the J call TRBJ1-6; D remains unclear. V shed 4 bases and J shed 6 bases, with 10 bases lying between them. Germline-derived CDR1 and CDR2 are GTSNPN and SVGIG (reference sequence). The CDR3 loop spans 13 amino acids. In DNA form, the CDR3 reads TGTGCCTGGAATCGAATAGTTAATTCACCCCTCCACTTT. It encodes CAWNRIVNSPLHF.

The chain has TRBV7-2 and TRBJ2-7; 8 bases are shared with TRBD2. CDR1 is SGHTA, CDR2 FQGNSA, per germline. There are 16 residues in the CDR3. The trim removed 1 base at V and 0 bases at J, leaving 5 bases unmatched. The CDR3 nucleotides read TGTGCCAGCAGCTTAGTAGCGGGGCGCAGCTCCTACGAGCAGTACTTC. It translates to CASSLVAGRSSYEQYF.